The 9 T cell receptor beta chains below come from one sample, sequenced in a study of cytomegalovirus exposure and HLA in healthy donors. Data came from immunoSEQ multiplex PCR; TCRdb stores just in-frame clones and leaves some out. Among 80,000 to 95,000 clones listed, approximately 94% were seen once. Sequencing was carried out using PBMCs. These receptors were collected from a woman in her 30s in good health and CMV-seropositive.

CDR3 in amino acids: CASSPAGGETQYF. The CDR3 DNA reads TGTGCCAGCAGCCCGGCAGGGGGCGAGACCCAGTACTTC. The chain combines TRBV13 with TRBJ2-5, with 8 bases aligning to TRBD1. The CDR3 runs to 13 residues. J gave up 5 bases and V 5 bases, and 4 bases lay outside the gene matches. The germline V gene has CDR1 PRHDT and CDR2 FYEKMQ (reference sequence).

The chain's CDR3 is CASSPTRNQETQYF. The CDR3 DNA follows: TGTGCCAGCAGCCCGACTAGGAACCAAGAGACCCAGTACTTC. The chain is built from TRBV11-2 and TRBJ2-5; D perhaps matches TRBD2 (6 bases). V lost 5 bases to trimming and J lost 0 bases, with 10 bases between them. CDR1 is SGHAT, CDR2 FQNNGV, per germline. The CDR3 runs 14 residues.

The genes are TRBV28 and TRBJ1-1, with D unclear. V was trimmed by 3 bases and J by 1 base, leaving 6 bases between them. CDR3 length equals 13 residues. Looked up from germline, CDR1 is MDHEN and CDR2 is SYDVKM. Here the CDR3 DNA reads TGTGCCAGCAGTTTGGGAGAGAACACTGAAGCTTTCTTT. Residues: CASSLGENTEAFF.

The chain employs TRBV9 and TRBJ2-3; D unclear. Germline V gene data show CDR1 as SGDLS and CDR2 as YYNGEE. The ends were cut back, 0 bases at V and 6 bases at J, with 11 bases in the middle. CDR3 length: 14 residues. In DNA, the CDR3 is TGTGCCAGCAGCGTAGGAGCTGGCGGCGATACGCAGTATTTT. Translation gives CASSVGAGGDTQYF.

The rearrangement uses TRBV29-1 and TRBJ2-2; D uncertain. CDR1 and CDR2 from the germline V gene are SQVTM and ANQGSEA. This CDR3 has 13 amino acids. Trimming took off 7 bases at V and 4 bases at J, with 13 bases between the two ends. The CDR3 sequence is CSATESTTGELFF. The DNA for the CDR3 is TGCAGCGCGACTGAGTCGACCACCGGGGAGCTGTTTTTT.

The chain has TRBV6-5 and TRBJ2-5; 13 bases agree with TRBD2. Trimming took 6 bases from V and 5 from J; bases not matched to a gene: 3. This CDR3 region has 14 residues. Germline V gives CDR1 MNHEY, CDR2 SVGAGI. The CDR3 loop is CASRLLAGGETQYF. The CDR3 DNA follows: TGTGCCAGCAGGCTACTAGCGGGAGGGGAGACCCAGTACTTC.

The rearrangement joins TRBV27 to TRBJ1-1, with 7 bases that match TRBD1. The length of the CDR3 is 13 residues. With V trimmed by 7 bases and J by 7 bases, 9 bases remained unmatched. Germline V gene sequence: CDR1 MNHEY, CDR2 SMNVEV (reference sequence). For the CDR3, the DNA is TGTGCCAGCAAAACCTCGGGACAGCATGAAGCTTTCTTT. Translated: CASKTSGQHEAFF.

CDR3 DNA sequence: TGTGCCAGCAGCTTGATGACTAGCGGGACTGACGAGCAGTACTTC. This translates into CASSLMTSGTDEQYF. This chain joins TRBV5-6 and TRBJ2-7; 11 positions match TRBD2. The CDR3 totals 15 residues. Germline CDR1 SGHDT, CDR2 YYEEEE. Trimming cost V 1 base and J 5 bases; bases outside gene matches: 5.

The J gene is TRBJ2-3, the V gene TRBV19, with D perhaps TRBD1 (7 bases). V was shortened by 5 bases and J by 0 bases, with 18 bases between the two germline ends. CDR3 length: 17 amino acids. The germline CDR1 and CDR2 sequences are LNHDA and SQIVND (reference sequence). CDR3 nucleotides: TGTGCCAGTAGTGCGAAGACAGGGAGGCCTAGCACAGATACGCAGTATTTT. As protein: CASSAKTGRPSTDTQYF. Using reference TRBV19 and TRBJ2-3 for the parts outside the CDR3, the full variable domain is DGGITQSPKYLFRKEGQNVTLSCEQNLNHDAMYWYRQDPGQGLRLIYYSQIVNDFQKGDIAEGYSVSREKKESFPLTVTSAQKNPTAFYLCASSAKTGRPSTDTQYFGPGTRLTVL.